What follows are 19 T cell receptor gamma chains derived from one specimen sequenced in a study of γδ T cells in repeated Plasmodium falciparum infection. TCRdb re-processed the multiplex PCR reads using CATT. The data contain approximately 26,000 gamma-chain clones, 3% of them singletons. Vgamma9/Vdelta2+ and Vdelta2-negative gammadelta T cells were flow-sorted from PBMC for bulk sequencing. The specimen was gamma-delta T cells from blood. These receptors were obtained from a pool of human donors (malaria-infected and uninfected, not separated).

This clone is judged medium-sized. This rearrangement joins TRGV9 to TRGJP1. V lost 4 bases and J lost 5; bases outside the gene matches: 1. Per the germline V gene, CDR1 is GITISATS and CDR2 is ISYDGTV (reference sequence). The CDR3 loop spans 12 amino acids. CDR3 nucleotide sequence: TGTGCCTTGTGGGAAACTGGTTGGTTCAAGATATTT. Translating gives CALWETGWFKIF.

As concerns this clone: The TCRdb protein, from a much larger clone, departs from this DNA's translation at residue 7, likely by read error; the protein shown derives from the DNA. The chain is built from TRGV3 and TRGJ1 or TRGJ2. No J gene is reported in TCRdb; it was inferred here by comparing the DNA with germline. Germline CDR1 is VTNTFY and CDR2 is YDVSTARD (reference sequence). The CDR3 is made up of 14 amino acids. The ends lost 1 base at V and 7 bases at J; junction bases unmatched: 10. CDR3 coding DNA: TGTGCCACCTGGGACAGCAACTGGTCCTATAAGAAACTCTTT. Residues: CATWDSNWSYKKLF.

This clone was recorded a few times. The rearrangement uses TRGV9 and TRGJP2. No J segment appears in TCRdb, so it was assigned here by matching the sequence to germline. The CDR3 spans 11 residues. Germline CDR1 GITISATS, CDR2 ISYDGTV (reference sequence). J lost 6 bases, V lost 9 bases, and 4 bases had no gene match. CDR3 nucleotide sequence: TGTGCCTTGGGGGGTGATTGGATCAAGACGTTT. Translated: CALGGDWIKTF.

This clone showed up many times. Only one base separates this from a far larger clonotype, so it likely reflects a read error. This sample includes further DNA sequences coding for the same CDR3. The chain has TRGV9 and TRGJ1 or TRGJ2. The CDR3 is 13 residues long. Germline assignment: CDR1 GITISATS and CDR2 ISYDGTV (reference sequence). The chain's CDR3 is CALWEAYYYKKLF. The CDR3 coding sequence is TGTGCCTTGTGGGAGGCCTATTATTATAAGAAGCTCTTT.

Note on this clone: TCRdb assigns this DNA the protein of a much larger clone, which departs from its translation at residue 9; this likely reflects a read error, and the protein shown comes from translating the DNA. The J gene is uncalled and the V gene is TRGV9. Germline lookup yields CDR1 GITISATS and CDR2 ISYDGTV (reference sequence). The CDR3 extends over 11 amino acids. CDR3 coding DNA: TGTGCCTTGTGGGAGGGCTCCAAGAGACTCTTT. It is translated as CALWEGSKRLF.

In the case of this clone: This DNA's translation differs at residue 8 from TCRdb's protein, which comes from a much larger clone; a read error is likely, and the protein shown is translated from the DNA. The J gene is TRGJ1 or TRGJ2, the V gene TRGV9. TCRdb does not report a J gene; here it was assigned by matching the DNA to germline references. The V and J ends lost 2 bases and 1 base, in that order; junction bases with no gene match: 8. Germline CDR1 and CDR2: GITISATS and ISYDGTV (reference sequence). The CDR3 covers 15 residues. CDR3 in DNA: TGTGCCTTGTGGGAGGCGTACCTAAATTATTATAAGAAACTCTTT. It is translated as CALWEAYLNYYKKLF.

This clone was detected many times. The genes are TRGV9 and TRGJ1 or TRGJ2. The CDR3 is made up of 13 amino acids. V lost 0 bases and J lost 6; bases outside the gene matches: 5. CDR1 is GITISATS, CDR2 ISYDGTV, per germline (reference sequence). The CDR3 spells CALWEVRCYKKLF. CDR3 nucleotide sequence: TGTGCCTTGTGGGAGGTGCGATGTTATAAGAAACTCTTT.

This clone was counted between two and nine times. A read error likely explains why the TCRdb protein, taken from a much larger clone, differs from this DNA's translation at residue 5; the protein shown is translated from the DNA. The chain has TRGV9 and TRGJ1 or TRGJ2. Germline matching of the DNA provided the J gene here, since TCRdb leaves it blank. The CDR3 has 14 amino acids. Trimming at V came to 6 bases and at J to 8 bases, leaving 16 bases not matched to a gene. The germline gives CDR1 GITISATS, CDR2 ISYDGTV (reference sequence). This CDR3 is CALWKLYPQDKKLF. DNA of the CDR3: TGTGCCTTGTGGAAGTTGTACCCCCAGGATAAGAAACTCTTT.

On this clone itself: A far larger clone is only one base removed, so a read error is likely. Within the sample, other DNA sequences also encode this same CDR3. CDR3 DNA: TGTGCTACCTGGGATAGTATGAGTTATAAGAAACTCTTT. Protein product: CATWDSMSYKKLF. The rearrangement links TRGV4 to TRGJ1 or TRGJ2. The V gene's germline CDR1 is EGSTGY and CDR2 YDSYTSSV. The CDR3 loop spans 13 amino acids.

This clone came up many times. This likely traces to a read error, being one base from a far larger clone. V and J are TRGV8 and TRGJ1 or TRGJ2. The CDR3 runs to 9 residues. With V trimmed by 5 bases and J by 10 bases, 2 bases remained unmatched. CDR1 is VENAVY and CDR2 is YDSYNSRV in the germline V gene. CDR3 nucleotide sequence: TGTGCCACCTGGGGCAAGAAACTCTTT. Its protein is CATWGKKLF.

For this clone: TCRdb pairs this DNA with a much larger clone's protein that differs at residue 11, likely a read error; the protein shown was translated from the DNA. The V call is TRGV9, the J call TRGJ1 or TRGJ2. Here the J gene was assigned by germline matching of the DNA, as TCRdb has none. Germline V gene sequence: CDR1 GITISATS, CDR2 ISYDGTV (reference sequence). The CDR3 runs to 15 residues. The CDR3 DNA reads as TGTGCCTTGTGGGAGGAATTTTCGAATTATGATAAGAAACTCTTT. Translation: CALWEEFSNYDKKLF.

This clone was counted ten times or more. TCRdb has a much larger clone's protein, which differs at residue 13 from the translation of this DNA, likely because of a read error; what is shown is the protein translated from the DNA. A V gene of TRGV4 was called, but no J gene was assigned. The germline gives CDR1 EGSTGY, CDR2 YDSYTSSV. The CDR3 sequence is 15 residues long. CDR3 region: CATWDYAAGDYKELF. CDR3 nucleotide sequence: TGTGCCACCTGGGATTACGCCGCCGGGGATTATAAGGAACTCTTT.

In this sample, this clone turned up many times. The CDR3 DNA follows: TGTGCCACCTGGGACAGGCGGTGTAAGGGGTGGATCAAGACGTTT. It is translated as CATWDRRCKGWIKTF. The J gene is TRGJP2, the V gene TRGV3. Per germline, CDR1 VTNTFY and CDR2 YDVSTARD (reference sequence). The CDR3 is made up of 15 amino acids. V lost 0 bases, J lost 11 bases, and 12 bases stayed unmatched.

This clone was detected only a few times. The chain links TRGV3 to TRGJ1 or TRGJ2. Here the J gene was assigned by germline matching of the DNA, as TCRdb has none. Germline loops: CDR1 VTNTFY, CDR2 YDVSTARD (reference sequence). This CDR3 region has 14 residues. The CDR3 DNA sequence: TGTGCACCTGGGACAGGCCCGGGGTATTATAAGAAACTCTTT. This codes for CAPGTGPGYYKKLF.

This clone was seen ten or more times. Other DNA variants within this sample encode the same CDR3. The genes are TRGV2 and TRGJ1 or TRGJ2. Germline V gene data show CDR1 as EGSNGY and CDR2 as YDSYNSKV. After removal of 2 bases from V and 0 bases from J, the junction contained 4 bases not matched to a gene. The CDR3 spans 14 residues. The CDR3 region is CATWDDGNYYKKLF. The DNA for the CDR3 is TGTGCCACCTGGGACGACGGGAATTATTATAAGAAACTCTTT.

This clone has a handful of counts. This likely came from a read error, as a far larger clone is one base away. Within the sample, other DNA sequences also encode this same CDR3. V is TRGV3 and J is TRGJ1 or TRGJ2. The J gene is absent in TCRdb and was assigned here via DNA matching to germline. Per germline, CDR1 VTNTFY and CDR2 YDVSTARD (reference sequence). The CDR3 length is 11 residues. CDR3 coding DNA: TGTGCCACTTGGGACAGACATAAGAAACTCTTT. Its protein product is CATWDRHKKLF.

Notes on this clone: A far bigger clonotype differs at one base, so this is likely a read error. Other DNA sequences in this sample translate to the same CDR3. The DNA of the CDR3 is TGTGCCTTGTGGATAATAAGGGTGGACTATAAGAAACTCTTT. Its protein product is CALWIIRVDYKKLF. The J gene is TRGJ1 or TRGJ2, the V gene TRGV9. Matching the DNA to germline supplied the J gene, which TCRdb does not give. The CDR3 is made up of 14 amino acids. V lost 6 bases to trimming and J lost 7 bases; unmatched junction nucleotides: 15. The germline V gene has CDR1 GITISATS and CDR2 ISYDGTV (reference sequence).

Concerning this clone itself: This sequence is one base from a far larger clone and is likely a read error. Different DNA sequences within this sample yield the same CDR3. The chain links TRGV9 to TRGJ1 or TRGJ2. TCRdb is silent on the J gene; assignment here came from matching the DNA to germline. The CDR3 has 18 residues. Germline assignment: CDR1 GITISATS and CDR2 ISYDGTV (reference sequence). V gave up 0 bases and J gave up 0 bases; unmatched junction bases: 14. The CDR3 loop is CALWEVHYGLGNYYKKLF. CDR3 DNA: TGTGCCTTGTGGGAGGTGCACTATGGACTGGGGAATTATTATAAGAAACTCTTT.

On this clone itself: With a far larger clone one base away, a read error is the likely cause. Other DNA sequences in this sample translate to the same CDR3. The V gene is given as TRGV9, and no J gene call is available. The CDR3 sequence is 15 residues long. Looked up from germline, CDR1 is GITISATS and CDR2 is ISYDGTV (reference sequence). The CDR3 DNA sequence: TGTGCCTTGTGGGAGGTGCGTCCGGGCAAAAAAATCAAGGTGTTT. Protein product: CALWEVRPGKKIKVF.